One sample yielded the 26 T cell receptor beta chains listed below, sequenced in a study of T cell responses to AZD1222 COVID-19 vaccine. The data were produced by immunoSEQ multiplex PCR, yet TCRdb's version contains in-frame clones alone and is incomplete. The sample holds tens of thousands of clones, 90% seen once. Sample: peripheral blood, taken on day 0 of AZD1222 vaccination. Every receptor here comes from an adult in good health.

J is TRBJ2-5 and V is TRBV6-5; 7 bases fit TRBD2. Trimming cost V 2 bases and J 1 base; bases outside gene matches: 7. This CDR3 is 16 amino acids long. Per germline, CDR1 MNHEY and CDR2 SVGAGI. The CDR3 here is CASSYESGVIQETQYF. CDR3 nucleotides: TGTGCCAGCAGTTACGAAAGCGGGGTTATCCAAGAGACCCAGTACTTC.

This sequence joins TRBV19 and TRBJ2-3; 12 bases agree with TRBD2. This CDR3 is 15 amino acids long. Germline-derived CDR1 and CDR2 are LNHDA and SQIVND (reference sequence). Trimming took 3 bases from V and 8 from J; bases not matched to a gene: 6. CDR3 sequence (DNA): TGTGCCAGTAGTATCCTAGCGGGGGGGTCGGGTACGCAGTATTTT. Its translation is CASSILAGGSGTQYF. Full variable domain (rest looked up from reference TRBV19 and TRBJ2-3): DGGITQSPKYLFRKEGQNVTLSCEQNLNHDAMYWYRQDPGQGLRLIYYSQIVNDFQKGDIAEGYSVSREKKESFPLTVTSAQKNPTAFYLCASSILAGGSGTQYFGPGTRLTVL.

In this sample, this clone turned up once. V and J are TRBV10-2 and TRBJ2-7; the D gene is possibly TRBD1 (5 bases). CDR1 and CDR2 from the germline V gene are WSHSY and SAAADI. There are 15 residues in the CDR3. Deletions cut 7 bases from V and 0 bases from J, with 16 bases between. As DNA, the CDR3 is TGCGCCAGCACTCTTTTTCAAGGGGTCTCCTACGAGCAGTACTTC. Translation gives CASTLFQGVSYEQYF.

The chain links TRBV2 to TRBJ1-1, with a tentative D call TRBD1 (6 bases). V gave up 6 bases and J gave up 1 base, with 9 bases separating them. The germline CDR1 and CDR2 sequences are SNHLY and FYNNEI. The CDR3 length is 13 residues. This chain's CDR3 is CASRWGRNTEAFF. The DNA of the CDR3 is TGTGCCAGCAGGTGGGGGCGGAACACTGAAGCTTTCTTT.

The rearrangement joins TRBV6-5 to TRBJ1-6, with a weak D call TRBD1 (5 bases). The CDR3 totals 12 residues. V dropped 10 bases and J dropped 5 bases, with 9 bases sitting between them. Germline CDR1 reads MNHEY; CDR2 reads SVGAGI. DNA for the CDR3: TGTGCCACCTTGGGGCATAATTCACCCCTCCACTTT. This gives the protein CATLGHNSPLHF.

The rearrangement links TRBV24-1 to TRBJ2-3; possibly TRBD1 for D (6 bases). Trimming left V 1 base short and J 1 base short, with 11 bases between. The CDR3 length is 16 residues. Germline V gives CDR1 KGHDR, CDR2 SFDVKD. CDR3 nucleotide sequence: TGTGCCACCAGTGATTTTAGGGGGTCTGGCACAGATACGCAGTATTTT. Encoded protein: CATSDFRGSGTDTQYF.

The chain has TRBV28 and TRBJ1-2; possible D gene TRBD1, 5 bases. The V end lost 2 bases, the J end lost 4 bases, and 20 bases lay between the germline ends. CDR1 and CDR2 (germline): MDHEN, SYDVKM. This CDR3 is 17 amino acids long. CDR3: CASSLPAWGDSGYGYTF. CDR3 DNA: TGTGCCAGCAGTTTACCCGCGTGGGGGGATTCGGGCTATGGCTACACCTTC.

The chain joins TRBV7-2 to TRBJ1-5, with 8 bases matching TRBD1. The CDR3 is 16 amino acids. Germline CDR1 SGHTA, CDR2 FQGNSA. V lost 1 base to trimming and J lost 4 bases; unmatched junction nucleotides: 6. CDR3 sequence reads: CASSLDTGGPNQPQHF. For the CDR3, the DNA is TGTGCCAGCAGCTTAGATACAGGGGGGCCTAATCAGCCCCAGCATTTT.

The chain links TRBV4-3 to TRBJ1-2; the D is unclear. CDR1 and CDR2 (germline): LGHNA, YSLEER. Trimming stripped 0 bases from V and 0 bases from J, with 14 bases between. The CDR3 sequence is 17 residues long. As DNA, the CDR3 is TGCGCCAGCAGCCAAGATACCGGCGGGTTAGCTAACTATGGCTACACCTTC. It translates to CASSQDTGGLANYGYTF.

This chain joins TRBV19 and TRBJ1-6, with a possible D match to TRBD1 (5 bases). Germline loops: CDR1 LNHDA, CDR2 SQIVND (reference sequence). Trimming stripped 7 bases from V and 5 bases from J, with 15 bases between. This CDR3 region has 15 residues. The CDR3 DNA follows: TGTGCCAGTAACGTCCAGGGCATCGATAATTCACCCCTCCACTTT. Translated: CASNVQGIDNSPLHF.

The chain employs TRBV11-2 and TRBJ2-7, with 8 bases lining up with TRBD2. V dropped 2 bases and J dropped 2; count of bases not matched to a gene: 11. Germline-derived CDR1 and CDR2 are SGHAT and FQNNGV. The CDR3 has 17 residues. In DNA form, the CDR3 reads TGTGCCAGCAGCTTACCCCGAGGCGGGGGGTTAACCTACGAGCAGTACTTC. This codes for CASSLPRGGGLTYEQYF. Supplemented by reference TRBV11-2 and TRBJ2-7, the full variable domain reads EAGVAQSPRYKIIEKRQSVAFWCNPISGHATLYWYQQILGQGPKLLIQFQNNGVVDDSQLPKDRFSAERLKGVDSTLKIQPAKLEDSAVYLCASSLPRGGGLTYEQYFGPGTRLTVT.

Turning to this clone: Other DNA sequences from this sample encode an identical CDR3 as well. V usage is TRBV18 and J usage is TRBJ1-2; 7 positions match TRBD1. V lost 3 bases to trimming and J lost 3 bases; unmatched junction nucleotides: 1. Germline V lookup: CDR1 KGHSH, CDR2 LQKENI. The CDR3 consists of 13 residues. CDR3 nucleotide sequence: TGTGCCAGCTCACCCGGGACAGACTATGGCTACACCTTC. Protein sequence: CASSPGTDYGYTF.

The V and J genes are TRBV5-5 and TRBJ2-2; 9 nucleotides line up with TRBD2. The germline gives CDR1 SGHKS, CDR2 YYEKEE (reference sequence). The CDR3 spans 15 residues. Trimming removed 3 bases from V and 4 bases from J; junction bases left unmatched: 4. The CDR3 DNA reads as TGTGCCAGCAGCTCGGGACTAGCCTTCACCGGGGAGCTGTTTTTT. As protein: CASSSGLAFTGELFF.

This chain links TRBV5-8 with TRBJ2-2; D might be TRBD2 (6 bases). The germline V gene has CDR1 SGHTS and CDR2 YDEGEE. The CDR3 sequence is 14 residues long. Trimming shortened V by 7 bases and J by 1 base, and 11 bases separated the two germline ends. This CDR3 reads CASAGRLNTGELFF. CDR3 DNA: TGTGCCAGCGCGGGACGGTTGAACACCGGGGAGCTGTTTTTT. Drawing the rest from reference TRBV5-8 and TRBJ2-2, the complete variable domain is EAGVTQSPTHLIKTRGQQATLRCSPISGHTSVYWYQQALGLGLQFLLWYDEGEERNRGNFPPRFSGRQFPNYSSELNVNALELEDSALYLCASAGRLNTGELFFGEGSRLTVL.

V gene TRBV19 combines with J gene TRBJ2-5; 10 bases align to TRBD1. The J segment lost 0 bases and the V segment lost 4 bases, leaving 2 bases of the junction unmatched. CDR3 length equals 15 residues. The germline CDR1 and CDR2 sequences are LNHDA and SQIVND (reference sequence). This CDR3 is CASSTGTGDQETQYF. CDR3 DNA sequence: TGTGCCAGTAGTACTGGGACAGGGGACCAAGAGACCCAGTACTTC.

This rearrangement joins TRBV19 to TRBJ1-1; D not certain. Looked up from germline, CDR1 is LNHDA and CDR2 is SQIVND (reference sequence). This CDR3 region has 13 residues. Trimming stripped 7 bases from V and 5 bases from J, with 14 bases between. In nucleotides, the CDR3 is TGTGCCAGTAAACCCCACCTGAGGACTGAAGCTTTCTTT. The encoded protein is CASKPHLRTEAFF. Complete variable domain (other parts from reference TRBV19 and TRBJ1-1): DGGITQSPKYLFRKEGQNVTLSCEQNLNHDAMYWYRQDPGQGLRLIYYSQIVNDFQKGDIAEGYSVSREKKESFPLTVTSAQKNPTAFYLCASKPHLRTEAFFGQGTRLTVV.

This rearrangement joins TRBV24-1 to TRBJ2-7; TRBD1 might be the D (6 bases). This CDR3 is built from 15 residues. Germline CDR1 is KGHDR and CDR2 is SFDVKD. Trimming removed 5 bases at V and 2 bases at J, with 15 bases between. The CDR3 DNA is TGTGCCACCAGTGTGGGCAGCAGACAGGCCTACGAGCAGTACTTC. Protein sequence: CATSVGSRQAYEQYF.

V usage is TRBV12-5 and J usage is TRBJ2-2; D is perhaps TRBD1 (5 bases). V lost 4 bases, J lost 6 bases, and 15 bases lay in between. CDR3 length equals 15 residues. CDR1 is LGHNT, CDR2 FRNRAP, per germline. The CDR3 sequence is CASGSFQGYAGELFF. The CDR3 DNA sequence: TGTGCTAGTGGTTCTTTCCAGGGATACGCCGGGGAGCTGTTTTTT.

This chain connects TRBV15 to TRBJ1-4, with D possibly TRBD1 on 5 matching bases. Per germline, CDR1 LNHNV and CDR2 YYDKDF (reference sequence). Trimming took off 0 bases at V and 0 bases at J, with 8 bases between the two ends. The CDR3 consists of 16 residues. The CDR3 DNA sequence: TGTGCCACCAGCAGAGATCCAGGGACAACTAATGAAAAACTGTTTTTT. It is translated as CATSRDPGTTNEKLFF.

The V call is TRBV6-1, the J call TRBJ1-3; D call uncertain. Germline V gene sequence: CDR1 MNHNS, CDR2 SASEGT. V dropped 3 bases and J dropped 2 bases, with 11 bases sitting between them. The length of the CDR3 is 15 residues. The CDR3 loop is CASSDGGMTGNTIYF. In DNA, the CDR3 is TGTGCCAGCAGTGATGGAGGGATGACTGGAAACACCATATATTTT.

The rearrangement links TRBV18 to TRBJ1-2, with 7 bases identical to TRBD1. Per germline, CDR1 KGHSH and CDR2 LQKENI. The CDR3 covers 16 residues. J gave up 8 bases and V 4 bases, and 16 bases lay outside the gene matches. CDR3 protein: CASSLTGTDRVGGYTF. The CDR3 nucleotides are TGTGCCAGCTCACTCACGGGAACTGACAGGGTCGGGGGCTACACCTTC.

The genes are TRBV6-5 and TRBJ2-1; no clear D. CDR1 is MNHEY and CDR2 is SVGAGI in the germline V gene. The CDR3 totals 13 residues. V lost 6 bases to trimming and J lost 2 bases, with 8 bases between them. CDR3 protein: CASRAVTYNEQFF. The CDR3 nucleotides read TGTGCCAGCAGGGCCGTAACCTACAATGAGCAGTTCTTC.

The CDR3 region has the DNA TGCAGTGCTAGTCGGCAGCATTACGAGCAGTACTTC. This gives the protein CSASRQHYEQYF. J is TRBJ2-7 and V is TRBV20-1; no reliable D call. Per germline, CDR1 DFQATT and CDR2 SNEGSKA (reference sequence). The CDR3 is 12 residues long. Between the trimmed V and J ends, which lost 3 bases and 4 bases, there was a span of 10 bases.

The V gene is TRBV15, the J gene TRBJ1-5, with 10 positions matching TRBD1. The CDR3 has 19 amino acids. Per germline, CDR1 LNHNV and CDR2 YYDKDF (reference sequence). Trimming took 1 base from V and 3 from J; bases not matched to a gene: 12. CDR3: CATSRGDFGTGADNQPQHF. CDR3 nucleotide sequence: TGTGCCACCAGCAGAGGCGACTTCGGGACAGGGGCGGACAATCAGCCCCAGCATTTT.

The genes are TRBV19 and TRBJ1-2; perhaps TRBD1 as D (6 bases). Between the trimmed V and J ends, which lost 1 base and 4 bases, there was a span of 10 bases. The CDR3 loop spans 14 amino acids. Germline V gene data show CDR1 as LNHDA and CDR2 as SQIVND (reference sequence). DNA for the CDR3: TGTGCCAGTAGTATAGGCCCGGGGGCCTATGGCTACACCTTC. It encodes CASSIGPGAYGYTF.

V and J are TRBV7-9 and TRBJ1-1; D is ambiguous. The V gene lost 3 bases and the J gene lost 1 base, with 6 bases spanning the gap. Germline CDR1 SEHNR, CDR2 FQNEAQ (reference sequence). This CDR3 contains 13 residues. CDR3 in DNA: TGTGCCAGCAGCTTCTTCAGGAACACTGAAGCTTTCTTT. Its translation is CASSFFRNTEAFF. The entire variable domain, with the rest obtained from reference TRBV7-9 and TRBJ1-1, is as follows: DTGVSQNPRHKITKRGQNVTFRCDPISEHNRLYWYRQTLGQGPEFLTYFQNEAQLEKSRLLSDRFSAERPKGSFSTLEIQRTEQGDSAMYLCASSFFRNTEAFFGQGTRLTVV.